This T cell receptor (beta chain) was profiled in a study of T cell clonotyping in hematopoietic cell transplantation. Time point noted: recipient sample about 28 days before transplant, after cytoreduction. Samples: about 28 days before transplant, then days 30, 100 and 180 after. Profiled with immunoSEQ multiplex PCR; TCRdb holds only in-frame clones, not every one. The sample shows approximately 27,000 clones, 85% to 95% of them seen only once. This clone was counted a single time. V lost 7 bases, J lost 1 base, and 13 bases lay in between. The length of the CDR3 is 14 residues. In germline, CDR1 is SNHLY, CDR2 FYNNEI.

Specimen: peripheral blood mononuclear cells, collected before stem cell transplant. The V gene is TRBV2, the J gene TRBJ1-1, with D unresolved. The clonotype comes from a man between 50 and 59 years old with acute myeloid leukemia. Some clones in this sample may be carry-over from other donors' samples. The CDR3: CASMDGRSNTEAFF. DNA for the CDR3: TGTGCCAGCATGGATGGAAGGTCGAACACTGAAGCTTTCTTT.